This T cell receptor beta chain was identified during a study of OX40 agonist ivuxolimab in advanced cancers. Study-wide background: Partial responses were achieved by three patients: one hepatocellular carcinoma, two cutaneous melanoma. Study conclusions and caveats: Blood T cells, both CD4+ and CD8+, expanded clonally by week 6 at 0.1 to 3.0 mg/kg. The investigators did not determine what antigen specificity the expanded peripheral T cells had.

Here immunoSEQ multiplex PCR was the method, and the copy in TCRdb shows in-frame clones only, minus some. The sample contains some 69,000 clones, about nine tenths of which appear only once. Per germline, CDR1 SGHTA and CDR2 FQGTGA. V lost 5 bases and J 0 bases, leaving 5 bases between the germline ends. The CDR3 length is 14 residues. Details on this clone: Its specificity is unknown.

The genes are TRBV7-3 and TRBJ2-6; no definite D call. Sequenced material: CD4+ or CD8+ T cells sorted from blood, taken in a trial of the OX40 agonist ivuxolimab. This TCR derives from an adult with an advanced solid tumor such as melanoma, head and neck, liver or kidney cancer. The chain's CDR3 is CASSPDSGANVLTF. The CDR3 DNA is TGTGCCAGCAGCCCAGACTCTGGGGCCAACGTCCTGACTTTC.